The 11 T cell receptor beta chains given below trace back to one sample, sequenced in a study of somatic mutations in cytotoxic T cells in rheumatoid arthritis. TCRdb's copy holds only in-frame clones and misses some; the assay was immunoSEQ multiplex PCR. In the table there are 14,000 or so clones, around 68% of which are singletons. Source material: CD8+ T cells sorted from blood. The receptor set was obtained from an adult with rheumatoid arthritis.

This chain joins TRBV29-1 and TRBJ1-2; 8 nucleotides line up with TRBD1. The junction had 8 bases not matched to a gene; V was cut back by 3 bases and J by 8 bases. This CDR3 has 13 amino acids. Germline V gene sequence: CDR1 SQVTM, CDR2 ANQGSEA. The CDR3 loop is CSVEGTGGSGYTF. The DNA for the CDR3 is TGCAGCGTTGAGGGAACAGGGGGATCAGGCTACACCTTC.

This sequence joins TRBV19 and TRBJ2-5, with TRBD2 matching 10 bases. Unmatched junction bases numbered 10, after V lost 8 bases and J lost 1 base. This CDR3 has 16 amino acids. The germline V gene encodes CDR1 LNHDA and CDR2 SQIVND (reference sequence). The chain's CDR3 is CASGLGTSVIQETQYF. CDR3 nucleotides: TGTGCCAGTGGGTTGGGGACTAGCGTAATCCAAGAGACCCAGTACTTC. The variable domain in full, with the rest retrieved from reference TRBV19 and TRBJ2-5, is DGGITQSPKYLFRKEGQNVTLSCEQNLNHDAMYWYRQDPGQGLRLIYYSQIVNDFQKGDIAEGYSVSREKKESFPLTVTSAQKNPTAFYLCASGLGTSVIQETQYFGPGTRLLVL.

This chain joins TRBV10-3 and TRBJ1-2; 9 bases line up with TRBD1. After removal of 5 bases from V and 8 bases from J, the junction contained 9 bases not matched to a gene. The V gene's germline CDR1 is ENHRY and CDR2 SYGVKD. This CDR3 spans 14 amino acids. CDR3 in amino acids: CAISTRDRVDGYTF. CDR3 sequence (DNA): TGTGCCATCAGTACCCGGGACAGGGTAGACGGCTACACCTTC.

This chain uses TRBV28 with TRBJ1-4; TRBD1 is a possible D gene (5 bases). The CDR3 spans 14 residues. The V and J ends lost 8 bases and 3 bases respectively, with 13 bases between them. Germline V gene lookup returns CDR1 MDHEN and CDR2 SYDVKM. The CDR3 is CASGGAQPNEKLFF. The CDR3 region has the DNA TGTGCCAGCGGAGGGGCACAGCCTAATGAAAAACTGTTTTTT.

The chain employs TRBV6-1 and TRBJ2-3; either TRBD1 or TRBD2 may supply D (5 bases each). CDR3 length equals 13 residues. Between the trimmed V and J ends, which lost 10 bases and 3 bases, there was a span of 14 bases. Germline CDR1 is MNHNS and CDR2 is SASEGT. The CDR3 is CANGALETDTQYF. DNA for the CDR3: TGTGCCAACGGGGCCTTGGAAACAGATACGCAGTATTTT.

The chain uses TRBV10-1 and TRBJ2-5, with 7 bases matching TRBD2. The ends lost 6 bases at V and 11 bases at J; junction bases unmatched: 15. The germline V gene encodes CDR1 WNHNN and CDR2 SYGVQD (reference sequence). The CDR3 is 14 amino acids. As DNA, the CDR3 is TGCGCCAGCAGCGGCGGCCTCACGGGGAGGGAGCAGTACTTC. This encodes CASSGGLTGREQYF.

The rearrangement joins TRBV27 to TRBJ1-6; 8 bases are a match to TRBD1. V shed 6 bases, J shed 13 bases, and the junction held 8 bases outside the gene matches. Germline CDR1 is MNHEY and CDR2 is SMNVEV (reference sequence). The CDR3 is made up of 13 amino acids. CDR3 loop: CASRHPGGTPLHF. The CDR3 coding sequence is TGTGCCAGCAGACATCCAGGGGGCACCCCCCTCCACTTT.

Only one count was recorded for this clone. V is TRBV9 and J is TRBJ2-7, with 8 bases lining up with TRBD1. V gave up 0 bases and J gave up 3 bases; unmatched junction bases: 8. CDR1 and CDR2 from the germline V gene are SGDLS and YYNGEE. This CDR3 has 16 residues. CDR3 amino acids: CASSVEKGGQDYEQYF. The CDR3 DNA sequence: TGTGCCAGCAGCGTAGAGAAAGGGGGACAGGACTACGAGCAGTACTTC.

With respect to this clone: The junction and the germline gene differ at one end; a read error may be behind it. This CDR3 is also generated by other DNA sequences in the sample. CDR3 region: CASSEPITLTGELFF. In DNA form, the CDR3 reads TGTGCCAGCAGTGAACCCATCACACTGACCGGGGAGCTGTTTTTC. V usage is TRBV6-1 and J usage is TRBJ2-2, with D possibly matching TRBD2 (5 bases). Germline-derived CDR1 and CDR2 are MNHNS and SASEGT. The CDR3 length is 15 residues.

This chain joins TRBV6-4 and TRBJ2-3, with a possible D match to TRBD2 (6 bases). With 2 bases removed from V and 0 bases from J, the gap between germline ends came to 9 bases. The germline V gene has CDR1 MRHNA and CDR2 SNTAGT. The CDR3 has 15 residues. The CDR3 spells CASSDGAGSTDTQYF. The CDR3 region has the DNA TGTGCCAGCAGTGACGGGGCGGGGAGCACAGATACGCAGTATTTT.

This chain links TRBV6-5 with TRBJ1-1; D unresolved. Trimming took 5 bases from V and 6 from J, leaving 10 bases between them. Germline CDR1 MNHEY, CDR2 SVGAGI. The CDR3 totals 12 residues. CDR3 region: CASSPGIAEAFF. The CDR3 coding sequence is TGTGCCAGCAGTCCGGGTATCGCTGAAGCTTTCTTT.